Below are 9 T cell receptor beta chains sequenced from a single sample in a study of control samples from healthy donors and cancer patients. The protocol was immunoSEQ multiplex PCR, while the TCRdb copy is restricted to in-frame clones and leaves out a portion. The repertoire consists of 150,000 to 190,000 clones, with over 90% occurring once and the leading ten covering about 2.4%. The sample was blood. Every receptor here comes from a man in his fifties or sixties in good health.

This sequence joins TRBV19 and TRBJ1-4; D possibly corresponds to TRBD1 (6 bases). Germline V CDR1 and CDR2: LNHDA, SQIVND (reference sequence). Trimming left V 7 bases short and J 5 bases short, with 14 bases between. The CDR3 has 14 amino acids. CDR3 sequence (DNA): TGTGCCAGTAAGGAGAGGGGGGCGAATGAAAAACTGTTTTTT. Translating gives CASKERGANEKLFF. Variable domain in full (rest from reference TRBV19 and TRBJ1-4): DGGITQSPKYLFRKEGQNVTLSCEQNLNHDAMYWYRQDPGQGLRLIYYSQIVNDFQKGDIAEGYSVSREKKESFPLTVTSAQKNPTAFYLCASKERGANEKLFFGSGTQLSVL.

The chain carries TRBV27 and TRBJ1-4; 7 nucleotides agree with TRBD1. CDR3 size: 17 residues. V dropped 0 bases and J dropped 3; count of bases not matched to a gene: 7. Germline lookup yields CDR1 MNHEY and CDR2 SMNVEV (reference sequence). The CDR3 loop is CASSLSTYRGANEKLFF. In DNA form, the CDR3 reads TGTGCCAGCAGTTTATCAACCTACAGGGGTGCTAATGAAAAACTGTTTTTT.

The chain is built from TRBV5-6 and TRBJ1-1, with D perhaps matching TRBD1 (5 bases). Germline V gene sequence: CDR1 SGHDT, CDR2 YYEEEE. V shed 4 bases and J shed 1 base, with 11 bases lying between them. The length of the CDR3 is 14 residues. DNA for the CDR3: TGTGCCAGCAGCCACCCGGGGGGGAACACTGAAGCTTTCTTT. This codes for CASSHPGGNTEAFF.

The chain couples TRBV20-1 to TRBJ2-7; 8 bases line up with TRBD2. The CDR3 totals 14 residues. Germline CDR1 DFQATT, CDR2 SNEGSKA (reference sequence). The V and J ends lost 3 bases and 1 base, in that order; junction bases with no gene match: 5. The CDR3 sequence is CSASWLAGSYEQYF. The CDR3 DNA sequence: TGCAGTGCTAGTTGGCTAGCGGGTTCCTACGAGCAGTACTTC.

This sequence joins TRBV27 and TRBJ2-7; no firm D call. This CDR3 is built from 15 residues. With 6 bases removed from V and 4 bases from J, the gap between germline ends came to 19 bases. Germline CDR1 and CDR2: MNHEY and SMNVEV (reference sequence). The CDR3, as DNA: TGTGCCAGCAGAGACCGGACGGGTCCTCTTTACGAGCAGTACTTC. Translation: CASRDRTGPLYEQYF.

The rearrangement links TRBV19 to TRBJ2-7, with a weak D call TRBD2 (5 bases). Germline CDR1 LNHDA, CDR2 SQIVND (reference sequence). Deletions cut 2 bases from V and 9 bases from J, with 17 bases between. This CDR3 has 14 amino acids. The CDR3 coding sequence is TGTGCCAGTAGTATAAGAGCCGATAACGGGGTGCAGTACTTC. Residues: CASSIRADNGVQYF.

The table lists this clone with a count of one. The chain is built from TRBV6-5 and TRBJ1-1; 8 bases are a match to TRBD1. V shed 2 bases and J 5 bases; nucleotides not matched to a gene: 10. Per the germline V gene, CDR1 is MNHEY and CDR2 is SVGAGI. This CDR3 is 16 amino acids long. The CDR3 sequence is CASSYIWTGRKTEAFF. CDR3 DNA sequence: TGTGCCAGCAGTTACATATGGACAGGGAGGAAAACTGAAGCTTTCTTT.

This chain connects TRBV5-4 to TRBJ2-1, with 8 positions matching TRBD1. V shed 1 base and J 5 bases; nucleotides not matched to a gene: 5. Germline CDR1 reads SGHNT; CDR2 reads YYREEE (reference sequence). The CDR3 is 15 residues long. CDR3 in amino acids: CASSLTTGDHNEQFF. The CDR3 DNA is TGTGCCAGCAGCTTGACGACAGGGGACCACAATGAGCAGTTCTTC.

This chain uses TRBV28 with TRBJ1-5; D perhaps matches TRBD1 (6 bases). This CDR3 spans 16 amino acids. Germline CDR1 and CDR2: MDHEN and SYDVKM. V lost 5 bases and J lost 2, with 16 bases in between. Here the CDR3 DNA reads TGTGCCAGCAGTGAAACAGGGATCTCGGGCAATCAGCCCCAGCATTTT. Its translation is CASSETGISGNQPQHF.